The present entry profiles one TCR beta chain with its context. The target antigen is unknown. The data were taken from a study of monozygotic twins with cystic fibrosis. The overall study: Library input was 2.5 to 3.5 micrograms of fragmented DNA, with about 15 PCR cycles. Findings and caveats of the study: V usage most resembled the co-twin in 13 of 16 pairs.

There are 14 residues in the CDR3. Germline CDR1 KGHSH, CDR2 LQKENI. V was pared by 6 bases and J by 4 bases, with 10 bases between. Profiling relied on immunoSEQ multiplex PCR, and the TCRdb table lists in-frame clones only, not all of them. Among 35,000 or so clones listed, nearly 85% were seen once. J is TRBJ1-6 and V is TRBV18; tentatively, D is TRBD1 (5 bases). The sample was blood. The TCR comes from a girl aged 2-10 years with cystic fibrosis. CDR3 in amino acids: CASSQDRYNSPLHF. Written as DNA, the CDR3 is TGTGCCAGCTCTCAAGACAGATATAATTCACCCCTCCACTTT.